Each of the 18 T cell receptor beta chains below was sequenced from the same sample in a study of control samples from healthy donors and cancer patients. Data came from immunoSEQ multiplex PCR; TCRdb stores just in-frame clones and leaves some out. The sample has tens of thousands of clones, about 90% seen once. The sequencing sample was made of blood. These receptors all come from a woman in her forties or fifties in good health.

Here the CDR3 reads CASSIEGLTRDTQYF. Written as DNA, the CDR3 is TGTGCCAGCAGCATAGAGGGGCTTACCAGAGATACGCAGTATTTT. The chain combines TRBV7-2 with TRBJ2-3, with D possibly being TRBD1 or TRBD2 (5 bases each). CDR1 is SGHTA and CDR2 is FQGNSA in the germline V gene. Trimming left V 5 bases short and J 5 bases short, with 17 bases between. The CDR3 totals 15 residues.

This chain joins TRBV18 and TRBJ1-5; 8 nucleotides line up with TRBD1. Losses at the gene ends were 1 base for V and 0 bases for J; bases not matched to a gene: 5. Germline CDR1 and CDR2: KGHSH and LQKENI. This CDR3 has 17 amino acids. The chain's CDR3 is CASSPRGQDYSNQPQHF. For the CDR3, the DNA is TGTGCCAGCTCACCACGGGGACAGGACTATAGCAATCAGCCCCAGCATTTT.

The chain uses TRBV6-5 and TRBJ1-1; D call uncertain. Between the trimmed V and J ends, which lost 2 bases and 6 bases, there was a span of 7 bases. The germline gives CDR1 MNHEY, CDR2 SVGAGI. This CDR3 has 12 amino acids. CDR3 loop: CASSYRGAEAFF. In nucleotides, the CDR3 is TGTGCCAGCAGTTACCGCGGGGCTGAAGCTTTCTTT.

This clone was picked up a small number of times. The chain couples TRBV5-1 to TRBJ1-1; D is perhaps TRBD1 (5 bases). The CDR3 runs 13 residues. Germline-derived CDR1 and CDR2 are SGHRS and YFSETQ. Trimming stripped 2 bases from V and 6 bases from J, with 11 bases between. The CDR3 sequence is CASSFRGDAEAFF. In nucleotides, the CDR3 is TGCGCCAGCAGCTTTAGGGGTGACGCTGAAGCTTTCTTT. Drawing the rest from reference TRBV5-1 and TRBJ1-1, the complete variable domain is KAGVTQTPRYLIKTRGQQVTLSCSPISGHRSVSWYQQTPGQGLQFLFEYFSETQRNKGNFPGRFSGRQFSNSRSEMNVSTLELGDSALYLCASSFRGDAEAFFGQGTRLTVV.

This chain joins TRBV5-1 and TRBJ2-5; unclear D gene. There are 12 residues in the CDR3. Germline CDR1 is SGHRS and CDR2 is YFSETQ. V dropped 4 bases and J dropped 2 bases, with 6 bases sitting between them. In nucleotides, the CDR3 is TGCGCCAGCAGCAGAATACAAGAGACCCAGTACTTC. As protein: CASSRIQETQYF.

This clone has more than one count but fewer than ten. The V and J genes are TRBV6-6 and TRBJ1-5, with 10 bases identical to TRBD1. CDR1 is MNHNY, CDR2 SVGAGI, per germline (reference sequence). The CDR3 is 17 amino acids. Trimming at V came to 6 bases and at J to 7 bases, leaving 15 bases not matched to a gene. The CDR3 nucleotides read TGTGCCAGCAGCCGACAGACAGGGGGCGCGTCGAGCCAGCCCCAGCATTTT. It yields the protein CASSRQTGGASSQPQHF.

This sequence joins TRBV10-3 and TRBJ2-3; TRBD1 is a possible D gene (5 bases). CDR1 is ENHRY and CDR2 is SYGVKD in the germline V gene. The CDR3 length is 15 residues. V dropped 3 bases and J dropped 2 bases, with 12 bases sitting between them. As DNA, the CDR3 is TGTGCCATCAGTGAAGCAGGGCGCAACACAGATACGCAGTATTTT. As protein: CAISEAGRNTDTQYF.

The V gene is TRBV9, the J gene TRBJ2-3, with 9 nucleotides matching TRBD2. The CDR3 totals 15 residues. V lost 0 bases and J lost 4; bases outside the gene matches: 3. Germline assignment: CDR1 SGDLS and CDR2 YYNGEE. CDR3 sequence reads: CASSVAGLASDTQYF. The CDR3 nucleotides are TGTGCCAGCAGCGTAGCGGGACTAGCATCAGATACGCAGTATTTT.

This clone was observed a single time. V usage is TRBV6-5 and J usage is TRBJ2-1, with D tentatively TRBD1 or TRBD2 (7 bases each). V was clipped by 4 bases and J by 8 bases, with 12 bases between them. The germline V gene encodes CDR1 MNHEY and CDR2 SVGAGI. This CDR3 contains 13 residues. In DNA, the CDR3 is TGTGCCAGCAGTTTGACAGGGAGGGATGAGCAGTTCTTC. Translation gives CASSLTGRDEQFF.

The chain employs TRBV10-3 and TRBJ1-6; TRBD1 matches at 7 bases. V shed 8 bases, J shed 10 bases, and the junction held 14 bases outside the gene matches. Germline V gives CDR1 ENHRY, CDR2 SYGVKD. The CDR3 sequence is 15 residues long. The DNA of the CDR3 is TGTGCCATCGCCCCAAGCCGGGACAGCCGATCACCCCTCCACTTT. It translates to CAIAPSRDSRSPLHF.

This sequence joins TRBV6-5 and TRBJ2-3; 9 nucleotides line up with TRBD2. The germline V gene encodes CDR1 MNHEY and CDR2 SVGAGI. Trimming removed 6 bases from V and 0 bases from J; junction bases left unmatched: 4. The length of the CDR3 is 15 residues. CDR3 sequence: CASSRTSESTDTQYF. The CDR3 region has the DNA TGTGCCAGCAGCCGGACTAGCGAGAGCACAGATACGCAGTATTTT.

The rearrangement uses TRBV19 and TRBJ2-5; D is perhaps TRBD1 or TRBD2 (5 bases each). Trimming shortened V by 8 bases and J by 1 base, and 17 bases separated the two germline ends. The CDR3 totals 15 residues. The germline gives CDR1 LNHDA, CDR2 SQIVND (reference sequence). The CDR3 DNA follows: TGTGCCAGTGGCATAGTGGCAGGGACCCAAGAGACCCAGTACTTC. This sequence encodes CASGIVAGTQETQYF.

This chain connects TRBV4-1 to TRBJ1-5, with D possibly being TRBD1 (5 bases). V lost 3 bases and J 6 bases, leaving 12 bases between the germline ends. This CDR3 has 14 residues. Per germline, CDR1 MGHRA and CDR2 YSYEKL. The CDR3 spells CASSHVTVGQPQHF. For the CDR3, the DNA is TGCGCCAGCAGCCACGTGACAGTGGGTCAGCCCCAGCATTTT.

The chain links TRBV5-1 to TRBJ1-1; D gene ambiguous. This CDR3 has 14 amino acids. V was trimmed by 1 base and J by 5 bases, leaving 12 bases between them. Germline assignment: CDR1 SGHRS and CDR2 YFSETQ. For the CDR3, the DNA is TGCGCCAGCAGCTTGCTTCAGGAACGGACTGAAGCTTTCTTT. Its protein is CASSLLQERTEAFF.

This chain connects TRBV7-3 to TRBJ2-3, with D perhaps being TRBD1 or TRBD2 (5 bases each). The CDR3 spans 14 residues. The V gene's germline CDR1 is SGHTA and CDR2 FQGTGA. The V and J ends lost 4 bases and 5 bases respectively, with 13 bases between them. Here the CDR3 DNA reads TGTGCCAGCAGCTCAGGGAGCCTCGGAGATACGCAGTATTTT. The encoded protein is CASSSGSLGDTQYF.

In DNA, the CDR3 is TGTGCCAGCAACCCTTGGCTGGCTGGGAGTACGCAGTATTTT. Amino acid sequence: CASNPWLAGSTQYF. V usage is TRBV7-9 and J usage is TRBJ2-3, with D possibly matching TRBD2 (5 bases). V gave up 7 bases and J gave up 8 bases, with 19 bases separating them. Germline V CDR1 and CDR2: SEHNR, FQNEAQ (reference sequence). The CDR3 spans 14 residues.

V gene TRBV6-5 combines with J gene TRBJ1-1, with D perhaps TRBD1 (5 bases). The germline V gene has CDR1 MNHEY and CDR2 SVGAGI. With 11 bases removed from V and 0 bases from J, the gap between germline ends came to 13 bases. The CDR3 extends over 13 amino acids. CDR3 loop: CAASGTVNTEAFF. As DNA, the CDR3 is TGTGCCGCCTCCGGGACGGTGAACACTGAAGCTTTCTTT.

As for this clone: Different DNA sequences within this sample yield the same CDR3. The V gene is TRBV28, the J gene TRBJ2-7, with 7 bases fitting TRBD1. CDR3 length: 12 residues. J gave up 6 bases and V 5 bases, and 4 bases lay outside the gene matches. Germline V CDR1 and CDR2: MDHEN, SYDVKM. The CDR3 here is CASSLSGGEQYF. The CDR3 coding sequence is TGTGCCAGCAGTCTATCAGGGGGCGAGCAGTACTTC. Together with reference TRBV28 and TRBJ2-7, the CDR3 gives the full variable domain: DVKVTQSSRYLVKRTGEKVFLECVQDMDHENMFWYRQDPGLGLRLIYFSYDVKMKEKGDIPEGYSVSREKKERFSLILESASTNQTSMYLCASSLSGGEQYFGPGTRLTVT.